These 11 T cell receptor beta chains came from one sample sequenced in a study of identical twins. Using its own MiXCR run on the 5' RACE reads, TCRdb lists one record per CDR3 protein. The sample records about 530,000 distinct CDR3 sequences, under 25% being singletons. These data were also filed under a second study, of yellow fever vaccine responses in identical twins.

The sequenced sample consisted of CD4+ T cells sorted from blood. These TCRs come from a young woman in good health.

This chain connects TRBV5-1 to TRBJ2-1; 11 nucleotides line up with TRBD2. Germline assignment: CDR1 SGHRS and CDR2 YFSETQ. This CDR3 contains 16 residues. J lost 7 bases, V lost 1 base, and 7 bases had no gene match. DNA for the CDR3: TGCGCCAGCAGCTTGCGCCCTAGCGGGGGGCTGAATGAGCAGTTCTTC. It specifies CASSLRPSGGLNEQFF.

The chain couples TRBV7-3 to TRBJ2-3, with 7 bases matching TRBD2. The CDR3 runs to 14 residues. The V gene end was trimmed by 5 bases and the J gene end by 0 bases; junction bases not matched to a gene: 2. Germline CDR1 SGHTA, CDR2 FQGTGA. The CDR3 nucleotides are TGTGCCAGCAGCAGCGGGATGAGCACAGATACGCAGTATTTT. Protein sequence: CASSSGMSTDTQYF.

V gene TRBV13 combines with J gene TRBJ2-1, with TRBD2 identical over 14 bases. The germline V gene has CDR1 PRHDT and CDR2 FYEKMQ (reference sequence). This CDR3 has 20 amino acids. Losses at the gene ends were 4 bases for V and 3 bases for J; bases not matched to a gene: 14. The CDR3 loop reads CASSSSTPGLAGDLYNEQFF. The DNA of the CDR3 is TGTGCCAGCAGCTCCTCGACACCGGGACTAGCGGGAGATCTCTACAATGAGCAGTTCTTC.

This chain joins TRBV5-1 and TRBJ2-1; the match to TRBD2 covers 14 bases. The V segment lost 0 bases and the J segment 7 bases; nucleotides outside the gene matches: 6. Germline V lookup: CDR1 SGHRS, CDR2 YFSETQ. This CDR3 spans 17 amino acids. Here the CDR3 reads CASSLGGTSGGWNEQFF. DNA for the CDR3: TGCGCCAGCAGCTTGGGGGGGACTAGCGGGGGATGGAATGAGCAGTTCTTC.

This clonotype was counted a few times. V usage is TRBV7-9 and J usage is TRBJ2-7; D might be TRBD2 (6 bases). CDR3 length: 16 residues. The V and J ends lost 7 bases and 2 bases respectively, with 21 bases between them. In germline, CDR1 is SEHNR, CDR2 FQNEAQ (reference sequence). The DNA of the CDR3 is TGTGCCAGCAACGGCGGACCGGGCGGGACTCCCTACGAGCAGTACTTC. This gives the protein CASNGGPGGTPYEQYF.

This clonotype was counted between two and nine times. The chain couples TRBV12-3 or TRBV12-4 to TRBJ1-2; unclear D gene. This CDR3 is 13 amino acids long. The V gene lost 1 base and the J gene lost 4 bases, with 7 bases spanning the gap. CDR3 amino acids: CASSLEPGYGYTF. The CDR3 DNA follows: TGTGCCAGCAGTTTAGAGCCAGGCTATGGCTACACCTTC.

For the CDR3, the DNA is TGCAGTGCTGCCCCGGGACTAGCGTATCAAGCCAAAAACATTCAGTACTTC. Amino acid sequence: CSAAPGLAYQAKNIQYF. The rearrangement joins TRBV20-1 to TRBJ2-4; 10 bases agree with TRBD2. CDR1 is DFQATT and CDR2 is SNEGSKA in the germline V gene (reference sequence). Unmatched junction bases numbered 10, after V lost 5 bases and J lost 0 bases. The CDR3 is made up of 17 amino acids.

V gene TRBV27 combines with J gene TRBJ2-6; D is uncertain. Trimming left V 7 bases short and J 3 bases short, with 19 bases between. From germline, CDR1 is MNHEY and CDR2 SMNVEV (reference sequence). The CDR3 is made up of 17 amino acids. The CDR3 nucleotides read TGTGCCAGCACAAAATCCCTAGTCGAAATTGGGGCCAACGTCCTGACTTTC. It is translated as CASTKSLVEIGANVLTF.

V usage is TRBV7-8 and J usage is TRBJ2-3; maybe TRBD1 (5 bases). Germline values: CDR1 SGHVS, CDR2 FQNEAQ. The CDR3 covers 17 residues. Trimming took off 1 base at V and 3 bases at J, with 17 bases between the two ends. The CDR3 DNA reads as TGTGCCAGCAGCTTAGAGTTTGGGCGAAGGGGAACAGATACGCAGTATTTT. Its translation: CASSLEFGRRGTDTQYF. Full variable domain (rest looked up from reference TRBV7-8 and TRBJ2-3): GAGVSQSPRYKVAKRGQDVALRCDPISGHVSLFWYQQALGQGPEFLTYFQNEAQLDKSGLPSDRFFAERPEGSVSTLKIQRTQQEDSAVYLCASSLEFGRRGTDTQYFGPGTRLTVL.

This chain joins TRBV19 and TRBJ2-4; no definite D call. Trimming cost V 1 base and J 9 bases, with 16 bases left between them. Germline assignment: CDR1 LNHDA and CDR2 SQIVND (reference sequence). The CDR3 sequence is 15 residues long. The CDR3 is CASSIAHSSTGIQYF. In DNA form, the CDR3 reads TGTGCCAGTAGTATAGCACACAGCTCGACGGGCATTCAGTACTTC.

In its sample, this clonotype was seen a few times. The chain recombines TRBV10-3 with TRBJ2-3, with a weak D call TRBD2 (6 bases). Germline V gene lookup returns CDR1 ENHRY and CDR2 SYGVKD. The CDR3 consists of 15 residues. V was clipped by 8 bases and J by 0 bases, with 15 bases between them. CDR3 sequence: CAIGERGVSTDTQYF. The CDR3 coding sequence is TGTGCCATCGGGGAGCGCGGGGTGAGCACAGATACGCAGTATTTT.